Each of the 32 T cell receptor beta chains below was sequenced from the same sample in a study of blood T cell repertoires in COVID-19. Sequencing was performed with immunoSEQ multiplex PCR; in TCRdb, only in-frame clones are kept and a portion is missing. Seen here are under 150,000 clones, approximately 84% observed once, and the top ten hold under 4.5%. Input material: PBMCs or T cells enriched from blood (not recorded which). These receptors were collected from a man aged 45-60 years in a cohort exposed to, infected with or recovered from COVID-19 (not recorded which).

The chain has TRBV5-5 and TRBJ2-3; 7 bases match TRBD1. V shed 3 bases, J shed 14 bases, and the junction held 12 bases outside the gene matches. Germline CDR1 is SGHKS and CDR2 is YYEKEE (reference sequence). The length of the CDR3 is 13 residues. The CDR3 spells CASSSYSPAGGYF. CDR3 coding DNA: TGTGCCAGCAGCTCCTACTCCCCGGCAGGGGGGTATTTT.

The chain recombines TRBV7-7 with TRBJ2-2; TRBD1 might be the D (5 bases). The CDR3 extends over 15 amino acids. V lost 5 bases to trimming and J lost 6 bases, with 16 bases between them. The germline V gene encodes CDR1 SSHAT and CDR2 FNYEAQ (reference sequence). Here the CDR3 DNA reads TGTGCCAGCAGCCCAGACATCAGGGTTTCCGGGGAGCTGTTTTTT. Translation gives CASSPDIRVSGELFF. The entire variable domain, with the rest obtained from reference TRBV7-7 and TRBJ2-2, is as follows: GAGVSQSPRYKVTKRGQDVTLRCDPISSHATLYWYQQALGQGPEFLTYFNYEAQPDKSGLPSDRFSAERPEGSISTLTIQRTEQRDSAMYRCASSPDIRVSGELFFGEGSRLTVL.

This chain links TRBV5-4 with TRBJ2-7; 7 bases agree with TRBD2. The trim removed 10 bases at V and 0 bases at J, leaving 10 bases unmatched. The CDR3 covers 14 residues. Germline lookup yields CDR1 SGHNT and CDR2 YYREEE (reference sequence). The CDR3 region has the DNA TGTGCCGGGGGGGAAGGGACGGACTCCTACGAGCAGTACTTC. This codes for CAGGEGTDSYEQYF.

This clone occurred once. The V and J genes are TRBV9 and TRBJ1-6; 7 nucleotides agree with TRBD1. V lost 0 bases to trimming and J lost 8 bases; unmatched junction nucleotides: 5. Germline V lookup: CDR1 SGDLS, CDR2 YYNGEE. There are 15 residues in the CDR3. Written as DNA, the CDR3 is TGTGCCAGCAGCGTAGGACAGGGAGGCGATTCACCCCTCCACTTT. Encoded protein: CASSVGQGGDSPLHF.

This sequence joins TRBV6-1 and TRBJ2-7; TRBD2 agrees at 13 bases. The CDR3 contains 16 residues. CDR1 and CDR2 from the germline V gene are MNHNS and SASEGT. The V and J ends lost 4 bases and 3 bases, in that order; junction bases with no gene match: 6. The CDR3 coding sequence is TGTGCCAGCAGTGCGGGACTAGCGGGAAGGTTCTACGAGCAGTACTTC. It yields the protein CASSAGLAGRFYEQYF.

This clone was seen a handful of times. This chain links TRBV5-4 with TRBJ1-2, with 7 bases aligning to TRBD1. V gave up 4 bases and J gave up 2 bases; unmatched junction bases: 2. The CDR3 sequence is 13 residues long. Germline V lookup: CDR1 SGHNT, CDR2 YYREEE (reference sequence). In nucleotides, the CDR3 is TGTGCCAGCAGCCAGACAGGGAACTATGGCTACACCTTC. Translated, it gives CASSQTGNYGYTF.

The genes are TRBV6-2 or TRBV6-3 and TRBJ1-6, with a tentative D call TRBD1 (5 bases). Between the trimmed V and J ends, which lost 5 bases and 0 bases, there was a span of 11 bases. CDR3 length: 16 residues. Germline V CDR1 and CDR2: MNHEY, SVGEGT. This CDR3 is CASSKTASSYNSPLHF. CDR3 bases: TGTGCCAGCAGTAAGACAGCGAGCTCCTATAATTCACCCCTCCACTTT.

This clone was observed once. The chain uses TRBV2 and TRBJ2-2; 7 bases are a match to TRBD1. This CDR3 region has 14 residues. V lost 6 bases and J lost 7; bases outside the gene matches: 8. Germline V lookup: CDR1 SNHLY, CDR2 FYNNEI. The CDR3 sequence: CASSQQGSGGELFF. The CDR3 DNA is TGTGCCAGCAGCCAACAGGGGTCAGGCGGGGAGCTGTTTTTT.

The chain combines TRBV10-2 with TRBJ2-5; D remains unclear. Germline CDR1 reads WSHSY; CDR2 reads SAAADI. The CDR3 contains 12 residues. With 8 bases removed from V and 1 base from J, the gap between germline ends came to 8 bases. Here the CDR3 DNA reads TGCGCCAGCTCGTCGGTCCAAGAGACCCAGTACTTC. Its protein product is CASSSVQETQYF.

The V and J genes are TRBV24-1 and TRBJ2-4; 7 positions agree with TRBD1. This CDR3 has 16 residues. The V segment lost 4 bases and the J segment 0 bases; nucleotides outside the gene matches: 5. Per the germline V gene, CDR1 is KGHDR and CDR2 is SFDVKD. CDR3 coding DNA: TGTGCCACCAGTGAGGTTACAGGGGAAGCCAAAAACATTCAGTACTTC. The encoded protein is CATSEVTGEAKNIQYF.

The chain links TRBV6-1 to TRBJ2-2, with 9 bases lining up with TRBD1. V lost 3 bases and J lost 10; bases outside the gene matches: 9. The germline gives CDR1 MNHNS, CDR2 SASEGT. This CDR3 contains 15 residues. CDR3 loop: CASSEPGQGFSELFF. The DNA for the CDR3 is TGTGCCAGCAGTGAGCCAGGACAGGGGTTTTCGGAGCTGTTTTTT.

This clone was counted only a few times. The V gene is TRBV5-6, the J gene TRBJ1-6; 7 positions match TRBD1. With V trimmed by 5 bases and J by 2 bases, 7 bases remained unmatched. The CDR3 spans 16 residues. The V gene's germline CDR1 is SGHDT and CDR2 YYEEEE. CDR3 in amino acids: CASSKTGAAYNSPLHF. Written as DNA, the CDR3 is TGTGCCAGCAGTAAAACAGGGGCCGCCTATAATTCACCCCTCCACTTT.

In its sample, this clone is medium-sized (0.01 to 0.1%). V and J are TRBV12-3 or TRBV12-4 and TRBJ1-5; unclear D gene. V was clipped by 6 bases and J by 0 bases, with 6 bases between them. This CDR3 spans 13 amino acids. CDR3 loop: CASRRNSNQPQHF. CDR3 in DNA: TGTGCCAGCAGGCGAAATAGCAATCAGCCCCAGCATTTT.

Comment on this clone: Other DNA sequences in this sample translate to the same CDR3. The chain combines TRBV2 with TRBJ1-1, with 8 positions matching TRBD1. The CDR3 sequence is 13 residues long. Per the germline V gene, CDR1 is SNHLY and CDR2 is FYNNEI. The V and J ends lost 6 bases and 1 base, in that order; junction bases with no gene match: 1. The CDR3 bases are TGTGCCAGCAGCGGACAGGGGAACACTGAAGCTTTCTTT. Encoded protein: CASSGQGNTEAFF. Combining the CDR3 with reference TRBV2 and TRBJ1-1 gives the whole variable domain EPEVTQTPSHQVTQMGQEVILRCVPISNHLYFYWYRQILGQKVEFLVSFYNNEISEKSEIFDDQFSVERPDGSNFTLKIRSTKLEDSAMYFCASSGQGNTEAFFGQGTRLTVV.

The chain employs TRBV25-1 and TRBJ1-4; D gene unclear. The ends were cut back, 3 bases at V and 6 bases at J, with 20 bases in the middle. The CDR3 is 17 amino acids. Germline V gene data show CDR1 as MGHDK and CDR2 as SYGVNS. The CDR3 sequence: CASSDQRGLSSDEKLFF. CDR3 in DNA: TGTGCCAGCAGTGATCAGAGAGGCCTGTCGTCCGATGAAAAACTGTTTTTT.

The chain is built from TRBV24-1 and TRBJ1-2; D is possibly TRBD1 (6 bases). Germline CDR1 is KGHDR and CDR2 is SFDVKD. CDR3 length: 18 residues. V lost 12 bases, J lost 0 bases, and 28 bases lay in between. CDR3 nucleotides: TGTGCCCCCCTGAGGGCCGGGGCAGGGGATCAAGCTAACTATGGCTACACCTTC. Amino acid sequence: CAPLRAGAGDQANYGYTF.

The rearrangement uses TRBV6-1 and TRBJ1-2; TRBD1 agrees at 7 bases. CDR3 length: 14 amino acids. The germline CDR1 and CDR2 sequences are MNHNS and SASEGT. V shed 3 bases, J shed 1 base, and the junction held 2 bases outside the gene matches. CDR3 loop: CASSERQGNYGYTF. CDR3 nucleotide sequence: TGTGCCAGCAGTGAGAGACAGGGTAACTATGGCTACACCTTC.

Remarks on this clone: Other nucleotide sequences in the sample specify the same CDR3. V gene TRBV30 combines with J gene TRBJ1-5; D not certain. CDR3 length: 14 amino acids. Germline V gives CDR1 GTSNPN, CDR2 SVGIG (reference sequence). The V end was cut by 2 bases, the J end by 2 bases, with 10 bases between. CDR3 nucleotides: TGTGCCTGGAGTCGGGGAGGCGGCAATCAGCCCCAGCATTTT. Its protein product is CAWSRGGGNQPQHF.

This clone was counted between two and nine times. The chain uses TRBV15 and TRBJ1-5; 7 positions agree with TRBD1. The junction had 6 bases not matched to a gene; V was cut back by 4 bases and J by 6 bases. This CDR3 spans 14 amino acids. Per germline, CDR1 LNHNV and CDR2 YYDKDF (reference sequence). The CDR3 region is CATSNGQAGQPQHF. CDR3 sequence (DNA): TGTGCCACCAGCAACGGACAGGCAGGTCAGCCCCAGCATTTT.

In this sample, this clone turned up once. The chain uses TRBV10-1 and TRBJ2-3, with D perhaps TRBD1 (5 bases). The V gene lost 0 bases and the J gene lost 4 bases, with 8 bases spanning the gap. Germline loops: CDR1 WNHNN, CDR2 SYGVQD (reference sequence). The CDR3 consists of 14 residues. CDR3 region: CASSESAGSDTQYF. CDR3 in DNA: TGCGCCAGCAGTGAGTCCGCAGGGTCAGATACGCAGTATTTT.

The CDR3, as DNA: TGTGCCAGCAGCCCTACCGGGAGTCTAAGCGCTTTCTTT. Translating gives CASSPTGSLSAFF. The chain links TRBV9 to TRBJ1-1, with D unclear. The V end lost 4 bases, the J end lost 11 bases, and 18 bases lay between the germline ends. There are 13 residues in the CDR3. CDR1 is SGDLS and CDR2 is YYNGEE in the germline V gene.

This rearrangement joins TRBV3-1 (or the pseudogene TRBV3-2) to TRBJ1-5; 12 positions agree with TRBD1. V lost 2 bases to trimming and J lost 6 bases; unmatched junction nucleotides: 5. Germline lookup yields CDR1 LGHDT and CDR2 YNNKEL (reference sequence). This CDR3 spans 16 amino acids. CDR3 nucleotides: TGTGCCAGCAGCCAACAGGGACAGGGGGCCTCTCAGCCCCAGCATTTT. It specifies CASSQQGQGASQPQHF.

The chain is built from TRBV5-4 and TRBJ1-2, with 8 positions matching TRBD1. V shed 0 bases, J shed 6 bases, and the junction held 4 bases outside the gene matches. This CDR3 has 14 residues. Germline V gene sequence: CDR1 SGHNT, CDR2 YYREEE (reference sequence). In nucleotides, the CDR3 is TGTGCCAGCAGCTTGGACAGGGGGTTCAATGGCTACACCTTC. Protein: CASSLDRGFNGYTF.

This clone was counted only a few times. V is TRBV18 and J is TRBJ2-4, with 7 positions matching TRBD1. The CDR3 has 21 amino acids. Trimming cost V 3 bases and J 0 bases; bases outside gene matches: 20. CDR1 is KGHSH, CDR2 LQKENI, per germline. CDR3 DNA: TGTGCCAGCTCACCCCCCGGGACAGAGCAATCCTATCCACTAGCCAAAAACATTCAGTACTTC. It specifies CASSPPGTEQSYPLAKNIQYF.

This rearrangement joins TRBV6-4 to TRBJ2-7; TRBD2 aligns across 7 bases. CDR1 is MRHNA, CDR2 SNTAGT, per germline. The CDR3 length is 19 residues. The ends lost 0 bases at V and 6 bases at J; junction bases unmatched: 20. CDR3 in amino acids: CASSDSSEGRRTPGGEQYF. The CDR3 DNA sequence: TGTGCCAGCAGTGACTCTAGTGAGGGGAGGCGGACTCCGGGGGGCGAGCAGTACTTC.

CDR3 residues: CASSHTGQTNTDTQYF. Written as DNA, the CDR3 is TGTGCCAGCAGCCACACGGGACAGACAAACACAGATACGCAGTATTTT. The V gene is TRBV3-1 (or the pseudogene TRBV3-2), the J gene TRBJ2-3, with 7 nucleotides matching TRBD1. Germline CDR1 reads LGHDT; CDR2 reads YNNKEL (reference sequence). The V gene end was trimmed by 3 bases and the J gene end by 2 bases; junction bases not matched to a gene: 8. CDR3 length: 16 residues.

V is TRBV6-5 and J is TRBJ2-7; D may be TRBD2 (7 bases). The ends were cut back, 4 bases at V and 2 bases at J, with 15 bases in the middle. This CDR3 is 15 amino acids long. Per germline, CDR1 MNHEY and CDR2 SVGAGI. The CDR3 nucleotides are TGTGCCAGCAGTTTATCCCCGCGGGGGCCCTACGAGCAGTACTTC. Its protein is CASSLSPRGPYEQYF.

The chain combines TRBV4-1 with TRBJ2-2, with 7 nucleotides matching TRBD2. CDR3 size: 17 residues. V lost 5 bases and J lost 5; bases outside the gene matches: 14. CDR1 and CDR2 from the germline V gene are MGHRA and YSYEKL. The CDR3 is CASSRSGGSVGTGELFF. The CDR3 DNA follows: TGCGCCAGCAGCAGATCGGGCGGGAGCGTGGGGACCGGGGAGCTGTTTTTT.

The J gene is TRBJ2-7, the V gene TRBV9; 7 bases map to TRBD2. Germline CDR1 reads SGDLS; CDR2 reads YYNGEE. V shed 0 bases, J shed 2 bases, and the junction held 5 bases outside the gene matches. The CDR3 covers 15 residues. CDR3 amino acids: CASSVAAGVAYEQYF. The DNA of the CDR3 is TGTGCCAGCAGCGTAGCGGCGGGAGTGGCCTACGAGCAGTACTTC.

V gene TRBV25-1 combines with J gene TRBJ2-5; TRBD2 agrees at 8 bases. The germline gives CDR1 MGHDK, CDR2 SYGVNS. There are 13 residues in the CDR3. V was clipped by 6 bases and J by 10 bases; unmatched bases: 10. The CDR3 reads CASRSGGKIGQYF. The DNA of the CDR3 is TGTGCCAGCAGGAGCGGGGGCAAGATAGGCCAGTACTTC.

The rearrangement links TRBV9 to TRBJ2-5, with TRBD1 matching over 8 bases. The CDR3 is made up of 16 amino acids. Germline assignment: CDR1 SGDLS and CDR2 YYNGEE. J lost 5 bases, V lost 1 base, and 10 bases had no gene match. This CDR3 is CASSVTYRGSPETQYF. The CDR3 region has the DNA TGTGCCAGCAGCGTAACCTACAGGGGGTCCCCCGAGACCCAGTACTTC. The full variable domain, with the rest looked up from reference TRBV9 and TRBJ2-5, is DSGVTQTPKHLITATGQRVTLRCSPRSGDLSVYWYQQSLDQGLQFLIQYYNGEERAKGNILERFSAQQFPDLHSELNLSSLELGDSALYFCASSVTYRGSPETQYFGPGTRLLVL.

V usage is TRBV7-9 and J usage is TRBJ2-1, with D unclear. V lost 4 bases and J lost 0, with 10 bases in between. Germline V gene data show CDR1 as SEHNR and CDR2 as FQNEAQ (reference sequence). The CDR3 consists of 15 residues. The DNA for the CDR3 is TGTGCCAGCAGCTCTCTTGTGAGCTCCTACAATGAGCAGTTCTTC. It yields the protein CASSSLVSSYNEQFF.